This T cell receptor (beta chain) comes out of a study of T cell responses to AZD1222 COVID-19 vaccine. Study-level findings and limits: Spike-specific TCRs gained breadth and depth after people received two AZD1222 doses. Reportedly, nearly half of unique spike TCRs recognized epitopes outside B.1.351/B.1.1.7 mutations. The donor group comprised mostly white British people and more females; the analysis possibly underestimated clonal diversity.

Libraries were prepared by immunoSEQ multiplex PCR; TCRdb keeps only in-frame clonotypes and omits some of them. Here the sample spans 150,000 or so clones, roughly 92% being singletons. The CDR3 is made up of 15 amino acids. Unmatched junction bases numbered 4, after V lost 0 bases and J lost 3 bases. The germline CDR1 and CDR2 sequences are SGHRS and YFSETQ. About this clone itself: The antigen is unknown.

The sequenced sample was peripheral blood, obtained on day 0 of AZD1222 vaccination. The chain uses TRBV5-1 and TRBJ2-3; 7 bases are shared with TRBD2. The clonotype originates from an adult in good health. The CDR3 DNA reads as TGCGCCAGCAGCTTGGAGTGGGGGGGGACAGATACGCAGTATTTT. This gives the protein CASSLEWGGTDTQYF.